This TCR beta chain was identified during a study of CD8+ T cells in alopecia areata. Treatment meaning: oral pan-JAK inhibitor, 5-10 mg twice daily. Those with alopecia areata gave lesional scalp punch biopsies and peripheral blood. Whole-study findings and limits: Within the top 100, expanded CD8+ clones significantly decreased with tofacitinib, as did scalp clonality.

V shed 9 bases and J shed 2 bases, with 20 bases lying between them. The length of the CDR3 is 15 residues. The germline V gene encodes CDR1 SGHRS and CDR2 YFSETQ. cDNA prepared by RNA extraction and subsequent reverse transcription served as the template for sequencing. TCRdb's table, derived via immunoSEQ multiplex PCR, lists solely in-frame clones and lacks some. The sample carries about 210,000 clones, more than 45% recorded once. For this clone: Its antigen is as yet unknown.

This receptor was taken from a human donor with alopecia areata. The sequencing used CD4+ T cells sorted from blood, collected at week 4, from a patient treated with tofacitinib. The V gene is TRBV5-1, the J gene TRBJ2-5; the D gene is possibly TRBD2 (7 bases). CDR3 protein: CATKEGGAFQETQYF. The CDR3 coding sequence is TGCGCCACCAAGGAAGGGGGGGCTTTTCAAGAGACCCAGTACTTC.